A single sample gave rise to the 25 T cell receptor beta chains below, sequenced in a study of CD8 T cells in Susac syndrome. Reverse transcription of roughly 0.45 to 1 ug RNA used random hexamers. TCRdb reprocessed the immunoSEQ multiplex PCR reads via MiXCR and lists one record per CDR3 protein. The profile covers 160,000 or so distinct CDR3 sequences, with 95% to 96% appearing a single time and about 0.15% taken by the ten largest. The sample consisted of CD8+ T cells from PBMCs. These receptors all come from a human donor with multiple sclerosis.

As DNA, the CDR3 is TGTGCCAGCAGTTTATCCTTACAGGGGCATGAGCAGTTCTTC. Translated, it gives CASSLSLQGHEQFF. J is TRBJ2-1 and V is TRBV27; 7 positions match TRBD1. Trimming at V came to 0 bases and at J to 8 bases, leaving 4 bases not matched to a gene. CDR3 length: 14 amino acids. CDR1 is MNHEY and CDR2 is SMNVEV in the germline V gene (reference sequence).

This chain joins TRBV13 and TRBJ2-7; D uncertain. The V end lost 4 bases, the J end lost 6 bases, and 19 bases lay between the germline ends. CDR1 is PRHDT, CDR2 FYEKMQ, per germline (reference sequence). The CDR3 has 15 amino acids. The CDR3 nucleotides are TGTGCCAGCAGCTCCCCATCGCTAAGGGTTGGCGAGCAGTACTTC. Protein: CASSSPSLRVGEQYF.

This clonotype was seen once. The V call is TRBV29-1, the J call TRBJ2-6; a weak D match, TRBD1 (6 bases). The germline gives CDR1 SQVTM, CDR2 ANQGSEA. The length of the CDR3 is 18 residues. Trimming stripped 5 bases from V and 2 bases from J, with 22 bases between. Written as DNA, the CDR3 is TGCAGCGTTCGTGGCTCCGGGGACACCTCGACTGGGGCCAACGTCCTGACTTTC. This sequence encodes CSVRGSGDTSTGANVLTF.

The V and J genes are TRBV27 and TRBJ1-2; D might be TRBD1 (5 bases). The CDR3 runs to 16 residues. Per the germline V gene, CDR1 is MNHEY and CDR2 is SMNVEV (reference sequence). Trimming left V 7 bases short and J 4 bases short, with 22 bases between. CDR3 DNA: TGTGCCAGCACTCCCTTGGGGGACGGGTACCTCTATGGCTACACCTTC. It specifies CASTPLGDGYLYGYTF.

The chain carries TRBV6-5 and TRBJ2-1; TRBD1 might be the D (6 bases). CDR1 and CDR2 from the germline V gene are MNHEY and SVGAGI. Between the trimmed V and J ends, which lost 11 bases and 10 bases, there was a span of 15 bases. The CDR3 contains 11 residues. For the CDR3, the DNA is TGTGCCGGGGGCAGGGGATCCGAGCAGTTCTTC. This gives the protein CAGGRGSEQFF.

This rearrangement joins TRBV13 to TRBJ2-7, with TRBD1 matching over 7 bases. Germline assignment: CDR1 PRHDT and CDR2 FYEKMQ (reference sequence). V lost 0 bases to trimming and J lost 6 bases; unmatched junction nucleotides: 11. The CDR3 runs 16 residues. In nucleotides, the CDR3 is TGTGCCAGCAGCTTAGGCCCCGGACAGGCGAGGGTCGAGCAGTACTTC. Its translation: CASSLGPGQARVEQYF.

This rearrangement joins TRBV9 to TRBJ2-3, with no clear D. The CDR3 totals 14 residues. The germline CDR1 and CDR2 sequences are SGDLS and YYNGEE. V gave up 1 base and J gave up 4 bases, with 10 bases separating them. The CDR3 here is CASSVNSRADTQYF. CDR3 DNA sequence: TGTGCCAGCAGCGTAAACTCAAGGGCAGATACGCAGTATTTT.

The CDR3 protein is CASSPGTGGPRGYTF. CDR3 nucleotides: TGTGCCAGCAGTCCCGGGACAGGGGGCCCAAGGGGCTACACCTTC. This rearrangement joins TRBV27 to TRBJ1-2, with 12 bases fitting TRBD1. Germline-derived CDR1 and CDR2 are MNHEY and SMNVEV (reference sequence). The trim removed 5 bases at V and 8 bases at J, leaving 9 bases unmatched. The CDR3 loop spans 15 amino acids.

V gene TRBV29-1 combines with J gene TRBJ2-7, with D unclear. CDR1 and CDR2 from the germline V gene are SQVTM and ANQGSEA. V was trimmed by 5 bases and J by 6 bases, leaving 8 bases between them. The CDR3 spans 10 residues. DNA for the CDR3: TGCAGCGTTCTTTCCAGCGAGCAGTACTTC. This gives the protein CSVLSSEQYF.

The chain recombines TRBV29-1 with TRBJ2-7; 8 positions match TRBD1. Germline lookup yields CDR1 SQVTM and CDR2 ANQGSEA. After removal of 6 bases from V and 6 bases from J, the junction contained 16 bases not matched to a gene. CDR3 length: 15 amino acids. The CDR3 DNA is TGCAGCGTCAACAGCCGAGCTAAGACAGGGGTCGAGCAGTACTTC. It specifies CSVNSRAKTGVEQYF.

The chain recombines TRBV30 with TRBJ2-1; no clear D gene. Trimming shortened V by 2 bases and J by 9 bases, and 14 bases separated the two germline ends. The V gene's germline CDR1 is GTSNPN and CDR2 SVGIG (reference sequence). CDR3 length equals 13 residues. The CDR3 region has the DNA TGTGCCTGGAGTCCGGGTCCTTTCGCTGAGCAGTTCTTC. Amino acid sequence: CAWSPGPFAEQFF.

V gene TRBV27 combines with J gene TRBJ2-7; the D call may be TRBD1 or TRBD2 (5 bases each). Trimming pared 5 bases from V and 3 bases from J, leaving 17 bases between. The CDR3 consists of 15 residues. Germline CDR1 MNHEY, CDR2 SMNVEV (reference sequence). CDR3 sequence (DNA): TGTGCCAGCAGTGGGGGTGGGGGACGATTCTACGAGCAGTACTTC. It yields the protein CASSGGGGRFYEQYF.

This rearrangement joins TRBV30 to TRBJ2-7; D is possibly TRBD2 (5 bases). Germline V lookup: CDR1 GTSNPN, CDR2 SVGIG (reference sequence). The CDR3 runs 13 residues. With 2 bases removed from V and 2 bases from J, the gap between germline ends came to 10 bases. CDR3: CAWSWGETYEQYV. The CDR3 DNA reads TGTGCCTGGAGTTGGGGAGAGACCTACGAGCAGTACGTC.

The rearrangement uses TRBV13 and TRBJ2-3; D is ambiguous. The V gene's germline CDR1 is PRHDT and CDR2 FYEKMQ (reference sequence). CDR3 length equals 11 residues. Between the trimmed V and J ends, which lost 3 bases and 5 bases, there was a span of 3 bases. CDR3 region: CASSFRDTQYF. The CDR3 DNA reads TGTGCCAGCAGCTTTCGAGATACGCAGTATTTT. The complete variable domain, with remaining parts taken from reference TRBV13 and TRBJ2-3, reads AAGVIQSPRHLIKEKRETATLKCYPIPRHDTVYWYQQGPGQDPQFLISFYEKMQSDKGSIPDRFSAQQFSDYHSELNMSSLELGDSALYFCASSFRDTQYFGPGTRLTVL.

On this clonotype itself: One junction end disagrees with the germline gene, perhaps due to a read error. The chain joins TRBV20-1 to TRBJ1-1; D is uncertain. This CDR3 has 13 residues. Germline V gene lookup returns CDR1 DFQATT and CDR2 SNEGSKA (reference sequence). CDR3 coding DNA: TGCAGTGCAAGAGTAGCTGAATACACTGAAGCTTTCTTT. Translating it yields CSARVAEYTEAFF.

The CDR3 coding sequence is TGTGCCAGTAGTATACCGGGCCACCTCGGCGATGGCTACACCTTC. Translation: CASSIPGHLGDGYTF. V is TRBV19 and J is TRBJ1-2, with D uncertain. The V end was cut by 2 bases, the J end by 6 bases, with 16 bases between. CDR3 size: 15 residues. Germline-derived CDR1 and CDR2 are LNHDA and SQIVND (reference sequence).

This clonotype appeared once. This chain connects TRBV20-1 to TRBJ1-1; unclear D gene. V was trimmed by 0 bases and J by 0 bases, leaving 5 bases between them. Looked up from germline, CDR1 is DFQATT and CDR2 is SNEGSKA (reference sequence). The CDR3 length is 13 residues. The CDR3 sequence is CSAREEMNTEAFF. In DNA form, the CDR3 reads TGCAGTGCTAGAGAGGAAATGAACACTGAAGCTTTCTTT.

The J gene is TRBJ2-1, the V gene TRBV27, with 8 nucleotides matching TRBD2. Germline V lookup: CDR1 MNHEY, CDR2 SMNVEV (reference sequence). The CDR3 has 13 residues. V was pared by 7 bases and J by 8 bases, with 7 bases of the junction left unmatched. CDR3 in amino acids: CASTSLGGDEQFF. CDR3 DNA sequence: TGTGCCAGCACTTCACTCGGGGGGGATGAGCAGTTCTTC.

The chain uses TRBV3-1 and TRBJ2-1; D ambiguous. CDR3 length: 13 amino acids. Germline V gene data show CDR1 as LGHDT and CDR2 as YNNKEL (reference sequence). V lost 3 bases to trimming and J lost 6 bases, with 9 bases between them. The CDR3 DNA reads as TGTGCCAGCAGCCATGGGCCGAGCAATGAGCAGTTCTTC. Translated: CASSHGPSNEQFF.

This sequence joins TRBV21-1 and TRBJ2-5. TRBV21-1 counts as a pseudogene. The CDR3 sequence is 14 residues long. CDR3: CASSKTTEQETQYF. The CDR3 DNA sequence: TGTGCCAGCAGCAAAACAACAGAGCAAGAGACCCAGTACTTC.

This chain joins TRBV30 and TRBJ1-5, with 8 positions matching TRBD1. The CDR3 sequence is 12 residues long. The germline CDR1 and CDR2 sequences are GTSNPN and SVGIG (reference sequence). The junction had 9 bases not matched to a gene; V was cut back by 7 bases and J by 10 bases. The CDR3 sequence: CAFGTGDDPQHF. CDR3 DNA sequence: TGTGCCTTCGGGACAGGTGATGACCCCCAGCATTTT.

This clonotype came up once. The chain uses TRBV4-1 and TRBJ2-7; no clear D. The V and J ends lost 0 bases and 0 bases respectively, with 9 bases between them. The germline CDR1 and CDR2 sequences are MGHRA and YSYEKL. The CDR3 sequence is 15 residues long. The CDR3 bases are TGCGCCAGCAGCCAAGATCTTTACCGCTCCTACGAGCAGTACGTC. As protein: CASSQDLYRSYEQYV.

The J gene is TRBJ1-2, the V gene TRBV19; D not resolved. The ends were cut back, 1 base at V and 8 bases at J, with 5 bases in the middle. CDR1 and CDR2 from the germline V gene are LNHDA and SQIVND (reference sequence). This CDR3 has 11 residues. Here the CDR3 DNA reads TGTGCCAGTAGTATAGTGTCCGGCTACACCTTC. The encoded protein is CASSIVSGYTF. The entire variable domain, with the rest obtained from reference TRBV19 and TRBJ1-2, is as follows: DGGITQSPKYLFRKEGQNVTLSCEQNLNHDAMYWYRQDPGQGLRLIYYSQIVNDFQKGDIAEGYSVSREKKESFPLTVTSAQKNPTAFYLCASSIVSGYTFGSGTRLTVV.

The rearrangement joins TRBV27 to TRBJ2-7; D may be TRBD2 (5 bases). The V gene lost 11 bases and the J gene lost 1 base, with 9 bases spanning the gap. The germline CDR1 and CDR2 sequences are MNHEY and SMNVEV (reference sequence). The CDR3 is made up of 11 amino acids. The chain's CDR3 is CALLASYEQYF. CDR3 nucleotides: TGTGCCCTGCTAGCTTCCTACGAGCAGTACTTC.

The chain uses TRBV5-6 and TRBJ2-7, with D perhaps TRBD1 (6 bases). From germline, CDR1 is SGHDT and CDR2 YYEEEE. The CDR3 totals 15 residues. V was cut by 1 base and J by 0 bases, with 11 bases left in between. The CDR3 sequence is CASSLRGQLSYEQYV. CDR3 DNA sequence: TGTGCCAGCAGCTTGCGGGGACAACTCTCCTACGAGCAGTACGTC.